This T cell receptor beta chain was captured in a study of blood T cell repertoires in COVID-19. Overall study context: In each case, the material was cDNA or gDNA derived from T cells, B-cell-depleted T cells, or PBMCs.

This CDR3 comprises 15 residues. V dropped 1 base and J dropped 4; count of bases not matched to a gene: 4. Germline V CDR1 and CDR2: SGHRS, YFSETQ. Per the original data handling: How many nucleated cells were present was estimated from reference gene primer amplification. Method: immunoSEQ multiplex PCR; TCRdb's copy keeps in-frame clones and lacks some. That table gives V, J and clone size, and the DNA gave D and trimming. The data hold roughly 320,000 clones, with roughly nine tenths observed a single time. Donors were grouped by their self-reported clinical history. All exposed participants met a person with COVID-19 within 2 weeks before entering the study. This clone was recorded a few times.

The rearrangement links TRBV5-1 to TRBJ2-1; 8 bases line up with TRBD1. The material sequenced was PBMCs or T cells enriched from blood (not recorded which). This TCR was sampled from a woman in her 30s who had been exposed to COVID-19. CDR3 amino acids: CASSLPQGAYNEQFF. For the CDR3, the DNA is TGCGCCAGCAGCTTGCCGCAGGGGGCATACAATGAGCAGTTCTTC.